Below are 17 T cell receptor beta chains sequenced from a single sample in a study of blood T cell repertoires in COVID-19. Method: immunoSEQ multiplex PCR; TCRdb's copy keeps in-frame clones and lacks some. The sample includes approximately 130,000 clones, approximately 89% of them seen just once. The sequencing sample was made of peripheral blood. The source of these receptors is a human donor in a cohort sampled during active COVID-19.

The rearrangement joins TRBV5-1 to TRBJ2-3; 7 bases line up with TRBD2. Trimming at V came to 5 bases and at J to 1 base, leaving 1 base not matched to a gene. This CDR3 has 13 residues. In germline, CDR1 is SGHRS, CDR2 YFSETQ. Here the CDR3 reads CASRSGGTDTQYF. The CDR3 region has the DNA TGCGCCAGCAGAAGCGGGGGCACAGATACGCAGTATTTT.

This clone was counted a single time. The chain employs TRBV29-1 and TRBJ2-3; D may be TRBD2 (7 bases). This CDR3 is built from 14 residues. The germline CDR1 and CDR2 sequences are SQVTM and ANQGSEA. Trimming shortened V by 3 bases and J by 5 bases, and 15 bases separated the two germline ends. Here the CDR3 DNA reads TGCAGCGTTGATGAGGGAGGGGGAAGAGATACGCAGTATTTT. Residues: CSVDEGGGRDTQYF.

Only one count was recorded for this clone. The chain recombines TRBV19 with TRBJ2-6; TRBD1 matches 9 bases. Germline-derived CDR1 and CDR2 are LNHDA and SQIVND (reference sequence). J lost 4 bases, V lost 10 bases, and 8 bases had no gene match. CDR3 length: 15 amino acids. The chain's CDR3 is CAIGTGTTGANVLTF. In nucleotides, the CDR3 is TGTGCCATCGGGACAGGGACAACCGGGGCCAACGTCCTGACTTTC.

The V call is TRBV9, the J call TRBJ1-2; D might be TRBD1 (6 bases). This CDR3 is 14 amino acids long. Between the trimmed V and J ends, which lost 3 bases and 1 base, there was a span of 10 bases. The germline V gene encodes CDR1 SGDLS and CDR2 YYNGEE. CDR3 bases: TGTGCCAGCAGCGCCAGGGGTGTTAACTATGGCTACACCTTC. This translates into CASSARGVNYGYTF.

The chain is built from TRBV30 and TRBJ1-3, with 9 bases matching TRBD1. This CDR3 has 17 amino acids. J was trimmed by 0 bases and V by 1 base; bases with no gene match: 7. Germline CDR1 is GTSNPN and CDR2 is SVGIG (reference sequence). CDR3 in DNA: TGTGCCTGGAGTGGCGGGACAGGGTTAATCTCTGGAAACACCATATATTTT. Translated, it gives CAWSGGTGLISGNTIYF.

The chain is built from TRBV5-4 and TRBJ2-1; TRBD2 aligns across 8 bases. The length of the CDR3 is 15 residues. Germline loops: CDR1 SGHNT, CDR2 YYREEE (reference sequence). The J segment lost 6 bases and the V segment lost 5 bases, leaving 10 bases of the junction unmatched. The CDR3, as DNA: TGTGCCAGCAGAACCGAGCGGGAGTTAAGCAATGAGCAGTTCTTC. Translating it yields CASRTERELSNEQFF. Drawing the rest from reference TRBV5-4 and TRBJ2-1, the complete variable domain is ETGVTQSPTHLIKTRGQQVTLRCSSQSGHNTVSWYQQALGQGPQFIFQYYREEENGRGNFPPRFSGLQFPNYSSELNVNALELDDSALYLCASRTERELSNEQFFGPGTRLTVL.

The chain joins TRBV6-5 to TRBJ1-5; D call uncertain. The CDR3 loop spans 12 amino acids. V gave up 6 bases and J gave up 5 bases, with 8 bases separating them. Per germline, CDR1 MNHEY and CDR2 SVGAGI. CDR3 in DNA: TGTGCCAGCAGCCGTGAGTATCAGCCCCAGCATTTT. It specifies CASSREYQPQHF.

This chain uses TRBV14 with TRBJ2-7; TRBD2 matches 8 bases. Germline values: CDR1 SGHDN, CDR2 FVKESK. The V gene end was trimmed by 0 bases and the J gene end by 6 bases; junction bases not matched to a gene: 4. The CDR3 is 14 amino acids. The CDR3 sequence is CASSQDRGGLEQYF. The CDR3 region has the DNA TGTGCCAGCAGCCAAGATCGGGGGGGGCTCGAGCAGTACTTC.

This clone was found a few times. The chain employs TRBV19 and TRBJ1-5; D gene ambiguous. Per germline, CDR1 LNHDA and CDR2 SQIVND (reference sequence). V was shortened by 1 base and J by 4 bases, with 5 bases between the two germline ends. The CDR3 is 13 residues long. The CDR3 is CASSIVLNQPQHF. In DNA form, the CDR3 reads TGTGCCAGTAGTATAGTCCTTAATCAGCCCCAGCATTTT.

This chain links TRBV5-1 with TRBJ1-1; perhaps TRBD1 as D (5 bases). V was trimmed by 2 bases and J by 1 base, leaving 9 bases between them. This CDR3 is built from 14 residues. CDR1 is SGHRS, CDR2 YFSETQ, per germline. This chain's CDR3 is CASSLQDGNTEAFF. The CDR3 DNA reads as TGCGCCAGCAGCTTACAGGACGGGAACACTGAAGCTTTCTTT. The full variable domain, completed using reference TRBV5-1 and TRBJ1-1, is KAGVTQTPRYLIKTRGQQVTLSCSPISGHRSVSWYQQTPGQGLQFLFEYFSETQRNKGNFPGRFSGRQFSNSRSEMNVSTLELGDSALYLCASSLQDGNTEAFFGQGTRLTVV.

Here the CDR3 reads CASSPRDRSSLFF. CDR3 nucleotide sequence: TGTGCCAGCAGTCCTCGGGACAGGTCTTCTCTGTTTTTT. The chain has TRBV12-3 or TRBV12-4 and TRBJ1-4, with TRBD1 matching 8 bases. V lost 5 bases and J lost 14; bases outside the gene matches: 10. The CDR3 is 13 amino acids.

This rearrangement joins TRBV12-5 to TRBJ1-1; possibly TRBD1 for D (5 bases). The CDR3 loop spans 15 amino acids. V lost 2 bases to trimming and J lost 8 bases, with 18 bases between them. CDR1 is LGHNT and CDR2 is FRNRAP in the germline V gene. The CDR3 sequence is CASGLYLGGAGEAFF. In DNA, the CDR3 is TGTGCTAGTGGTTTGTATTTGGGGGGTGCAGGGGAAGCTTTCTTT.

In this sample, this clone turned up many times. The gene calls are TRBV30 and TRBJ2-7; 8 bases line up with TRBD1. V shed 1 base, J shed 2 bases, and the junction held 7 bases outside the gene matches. Germline V gene lookup returns CDR1 GTSNPN and CDR2 SVGIG (reference sequence). This CDR3 region has 15 residues. This CDR3 is CAWSGPSTGAYEQYF. The DNA of the CDR3 is TGTGCCTGGAGTGGCCCCTCGACAGGGGCCTACGAGCAGTACTTC.

The chain has TRBV5-1 and TRBJ1-4; D may be TRBD1 (6 bases). The V end was cut by 5 bases, the J end by 2 bases, with 13 bases between. Per the germline V gene, CDR1 is SGHRS and CDR2 is YFSETQ. The CDR3 is made up of 15 amino acids. This chain's CDR3 is CASRRNQGTNEKLFF. The CDR3 region has the DNA TGCGCCAGCAGACGCAACCAGGGGACTAATGAAAAACTGTTTTTT.

The chain employs TRBV5-6 and TRBJ1-5, with 7 bases lining up with TRBD1. Germline V lookup: CDR1 SGHDT, CDR2 YYEEEE. CDR3 length equals 15 residues. After removal of 1 base from V and 6 bases from J, the junction contained 7 bases not matched to a gene. CDR3 sequence reads: CASSLLGTAGQPQHF. The DNA for the CDR3 is TGTGCCAGCAGCTTGTTGGGGACAGCCGGTCAGCCCCAGCATTTT.

V usage is TRBV5-6 and J usage is TRBJ1-4; D ambiguous. There are 15 residues in the CDR3. Deletions cut 2 bases from V and 4 bases from J, with 12 bases between. CDR1 and CDR2 from the germline V gene are SGHDT and YYEEEE. CDR3 protein: CASSLTRQHNEKLFF. In DNA, the CDR3 is TGTGCCAGCAGCTTAACGAGGCAGCATAATGAAAAACTGTTTTTT.

The chain carries TRBV7-8 and TRBJ2-7, with D perhaps matching TRBD2 (6 bases). Deletions cut 6 bases from V and 2 bases from J, with 26 bases between. This CDR3 spans 18 amino acids. Looked up from germline, CDR1 is SGHVS and CDR2 is FQNEAQ. The CDR3 loop is CASSTDRGEAGRTYEQYF. CDR3 DNA: TGTGCCAGCAGTACCGATAGAGGGGAGGCGGGGCGCACCTACGAGCAGTACTTC.